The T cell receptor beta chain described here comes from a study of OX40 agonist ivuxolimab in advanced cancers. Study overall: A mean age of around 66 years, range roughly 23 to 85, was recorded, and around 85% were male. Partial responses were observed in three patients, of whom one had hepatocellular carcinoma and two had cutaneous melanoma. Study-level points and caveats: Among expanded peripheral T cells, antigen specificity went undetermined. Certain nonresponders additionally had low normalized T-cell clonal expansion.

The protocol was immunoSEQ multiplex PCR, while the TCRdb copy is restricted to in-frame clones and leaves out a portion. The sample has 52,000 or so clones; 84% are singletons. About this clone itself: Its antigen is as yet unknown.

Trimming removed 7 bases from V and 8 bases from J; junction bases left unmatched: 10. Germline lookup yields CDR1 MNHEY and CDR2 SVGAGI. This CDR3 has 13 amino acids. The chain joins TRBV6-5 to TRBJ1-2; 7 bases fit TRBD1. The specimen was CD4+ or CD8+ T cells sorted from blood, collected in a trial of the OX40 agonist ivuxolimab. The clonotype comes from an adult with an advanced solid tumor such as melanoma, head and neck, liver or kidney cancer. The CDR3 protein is CASTQGGSGGYTF. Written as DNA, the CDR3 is TGTGCCAGCACCCAGGGGGGATCTGGGGGCTACACCTTC.